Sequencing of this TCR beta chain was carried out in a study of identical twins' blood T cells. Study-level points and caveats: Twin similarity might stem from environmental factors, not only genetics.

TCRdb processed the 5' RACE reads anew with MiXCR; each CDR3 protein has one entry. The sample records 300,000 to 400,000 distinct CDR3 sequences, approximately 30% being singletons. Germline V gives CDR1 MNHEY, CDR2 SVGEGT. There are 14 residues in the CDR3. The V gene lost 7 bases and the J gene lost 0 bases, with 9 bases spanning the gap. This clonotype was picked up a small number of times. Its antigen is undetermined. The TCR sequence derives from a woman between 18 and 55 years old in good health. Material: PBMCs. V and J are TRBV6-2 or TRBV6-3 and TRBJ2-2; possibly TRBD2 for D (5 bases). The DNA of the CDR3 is TGTGCCAGCATATGGGGAGCGAACACCGGGGAGCTGTTTTTT. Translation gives CASIWGANTGELFF.